Reported below is one T cell receptor (beta chain). Its cognate antigen has yet to be identified. The sample holds no much larger clone one base away, and base qualities are not on file. The CDR3 has 11 amino acids, counting the end cysteine and phenylalanine. CDR3 DNA is the only sequence kept; it has 33 bases, read in frame from the first base. The germline ends are 6 bases apart after V is trimmed by 2 bases and J by 7 bases. These data are taken from a study of blood T cell repertoires in COVID-19 (dated by TCRdb to the early 2020s). General notes on the study: Samples covering the acute and convalescent phases of COVID-19 were provided by collaborators in the United States, Italy and Spain. The prospective study material was composed of cDNA or gDNA derived from T cells, B-cell-depleted T cells, or PBMCs. Subjects who had been exposed to COVID-19, were actively infected with it, or had recovered from it provided the deeply sampled blood TCRbeta repertoires that made up the dataset. A freely available public database, intended as a resource for researchers studying the immune response to SARS-CoV-2, is where the repertoires were released. Samples came from the ongoing ImmuneRACE study (first 160 participants) plus 1,254 subjects from 6 global collaborators. The sample metadata nearly always contained a de-identified subject ID, COVID-19 status, age in years and sex. HLA class I and class II types, where available, came from metadata supplied by the sample provider rather than from assay-based typing.

Collaborating institutions collected whole blood in K2EDTA tubes following their own protocols. For TCRbeta analysis, collaborators shipped samples in one of three forms: frozen whole blood, isolated PBMCs, or DNA extracted from either of those sample types. What the authors observed across the whole study: Clinical and demographic metadata were provided uncurated, with the amount varying by source and participant.

TCRbeta CDR3 regions were amplified from genomic DNA using the immunoSEQ Assay, a bias-controlled multiplex PCR. The authors' pipeline ran thus. The number of nucleated cells in each sample was estimated from the amplification of reference gene primers within the assay. Sequence reads were collapsed and filtered to measure the absolute abundance of every unique TCRbeta CDR3 rearrangement. For each sample, productive Simpson clonality was calculated by taking the square root of Simpson's diversity index across productive rearrangements. TCRdb took this table from immuneACCESS and kept in-frame rearrangements with V and J called. Such tables lack part of the clones; where checked against another copy, unresolved V genes explain under half of the gap, and the rest is unexplained. The V and J calls and clone size were taken over from that table, and D and trimming were inferred from the DNA. The sample table contains about 360,000 clones; only one count was recorded for approximately 86% of them. About 3% of the sample is taken by the ten largest.

Sample: peripheral blood. The rearranged segments are TRBV12-3 or TRBV12-4 and TRBJ2-7; no confident D gene assignment can be made. This sequence was found in a human donor in a cohort sampled during active COVID-19. The DNA reads as follows: TGTGCCAGCAGTTTATCCAGGGAGCAGTACTTC. Its protein product is CASSLSREQYF.